This TCR beta chain was retrieved from a study of identical twins. CDR3 length: 12 residues. V shed 3 bases and J shed 8 bases, with 8 bases lying between them. Unique molecular identifiers were present on the cDNA, which also gained a universal primer site by template switching. TCRdb redid the calling of the 5' RACE reads with MiXCR, one entry per CDR3 protein. The sample records 1.5 million to 2 million distinct CDR3 sequences, about 30% being singletons. The TCR originated in a newborn girl in good health. The chain is built from TRBV12-3 or TRBV12-4 and TRBJ2-1; D may be TRBD2 (5 bases). Sequencing was done on a sample of cord blood. CDR3 sequence reads: CASSLRRHEQFF. DNA of the CDR3: TGTGCCAGCAGTTTGCGGAGGCATGAGCAGTTCTTC.